This T cell receptor (beta chain) was recorded in a study of blood T cell repertoires in COVID-19. Overall study context: Some COVID-19 samples were acute and others convalescent; all came from the United States, Italy and Spain.

Sequencing used immunoSEQ multiplex PCR; TCRdb keeps in-frame clones, though not all of them. The sample includes approximately 300,000 clones, around 89% of them seen just once. This CDR3 has 14 residues. V dropped 3 bases and J dropped 7; count of bases not matched to a gene: 3. Germline V gene sequence: CDR1 MRHNA, CDR2 SNTAGT. Sequences were obtained from peripheral blood. V usage is TRBV6-4 and J usage is TRBJ2-1; TRBD2 agrees at 10 bases. This sequence was found in a man aged 18 to 30 who had recovered from COVID-19. The CDR3 sequence is CASSEIAGGNEQFF. In DNA form, the CDR3 reads TGTGCCAGCAGTGAAATAGCGGGGGGAAATGAGCAGTTCTTC.